Below are 31 T cell receptor beta chains sequenced from a single sample in a study of T-cell reconstitution after alpha-beta-depleted transplantation in children. Preparing the TCRbeta library involved the use of unique molecular identifiers. TCRdb called the PCR reads again in MiXCR, with one record for every CDR3 protein. The table has approximately 130,000 distinct CDR3 sequences, about 9.6% seen once. The sequencing here drew on PBMCs, mostly from graft donor cells, taken 180 days after TCRalphabeta/CD19-depleted stem cell transplant. The receptors derive from a girl under three years old who had a stem cell transplant for combined immunodeficiency, so the T cells may come from the graft donor.

The chain joins TRBV7-9 to TRBJ2-4; the D gene is possibly TRBD2 (5 bases). The CDR3 runs 12 residues. Trimming shortened V by 5 bases and J by 9 bases, and 11 bases separated the two germline ends. The germline V gene encodes CDR1 SEHNR and CDR2 FQNEAQ (reference sequence). DNA of the CDR3: TGTGCCAGCAGCCTTGGGAGTGGCATTCAGTACTTC. It translates to CASSLGSGIQYF.

The chain employs TRBV25-1 and TRBJ1-1; possible D gene TRBD1, 5 bases. This CDR3 is built from 11 residues. Trimming took off 6 bases at V and 8 bases at J, with 10 bases between the two ends. Per germline, CDR1 MGHDK and CDR2 SYGVNS. The CDR3 DNA sequence: TGTGCCAGCAGGGGACCCCTGGAAGCTTTCTTT. The encoded protein is CASRGPLEAFF. Supplemented by reference TRBV25-1 and TRBJ1-1, the full variable domain reads EADIYQTPRYLVIGTGKKITLECSQTMGHDKMYWYQQDPGMELHLIHYSYGVNSTEKGDLSSESTVSRIRTEHFPLTLESARPSHTSQYLCASRGPLEAFFGQGTRLTVV.

The V and J genes are TRBV10-3 and TRBJ2-1; 13 nucleotides agree with TRBD2. The V gene end was trimmed by 6 bases and the J gene end by 4 bases; junction bases not matched to a gene: 9. CDR1 is ENHRY, CDR2 SYGVKD, per germline. The length of the CDR3 is 17 residues. Written as DNA, the CDR3 is TGTGCCATCAGGAGGAACGGGACTAGCGGGGTATACAATGAGCAGTTCTTC. This gives the protein CAIRRNGTSGVYNEQFF.

This clonotype was detected ten times or more. V and J are TRBV18 and TRBJ2-3; D call uncertain. With 6 bases removed from V and 0 bases from J, the gap between germline ends came to 7 bases. The CDR3 has 13 residues. Germline CDR1 reads KGHSH; CDR2 reads LQKENI. The CDR3 protein is CASSRASTDTQYF. The CDR3 bases are TGTGCCAGCTCCCGCGCTAGCACAGATACGCAGTATTTT.

This clonotype was counted a few times. This chain links TRBV6-5 with TRBJ1-6; no reliable D call. This CDR3 comprises 14 residues. Germline V gives CDR1 MNHEY, CDR2 SVGAGI. Trimming took off 0 bases at V and 6 bases at J, with 6 bases between the two ends. The CDR3: CASSYSNSNSPLHF. The CDR3 coding sequence is TGTGCCAGCAGTTACTCCAACAGTAATTCACCCCTCCACTTT.

The chain links TRBV5-6 to TRBJ2-7; D assignment may be TRBD1 or TRBD2 (5 bases each). The CDR3 is made up of 14 amino acids. V was clipped by 3 bases and J by 3 bases, with 13 bases between them. CDR1 and CDR2 (germline): SGHDT, YYEEEE. CDR3 in DNA: TGTGCCAGCAGCTGGGGACGGTCAGACTACGAGCAGTACTTC. Its protein is CASSWGRSDYEQYF.

The genes are TRBV5-6 and TRBJ2-5; D ambiguous. CDR3 size: 13 residues. Germline V gene sequence: CDR1 SGHDT, CDR2 YYEEEE. The V end lost 2 bases, the J end lost 1 base, and 6 bases lay between the germline ends. The CDR3 region is CASSFTVQETQYF. In DNA form, the CDR3 reads TGTGCCAGCAGCTTTACAGTCCAAGAGACCCAGTACTTC.

The chain has TRBV9 and TRBJ1-2; D is unresolved. The CDR3 totals 14 residues. From germline, CDR1 is SGDLS and CDR2 YYNGEE. V lost 0 bases, J lost 8 bases, and 14 bases lay in between. CDR3 sequence: CASSVEGKSTGYTF. The CDR3 coding sequence is TGTGCCAGCAGCGTAGAAGGGAAATCGACGGGCTACACCTTC.

This clonotype was seen more than once but under ten times. This chain connects TRBV12-3 or TRBV12-4 to TRBJ1-6; no firm D call. Trimming cost V 3 bases and J 4 bases, with 7 bases left between them. This CDR3 is built from 14 residues. CDR3 residues: CASSFGQYNSPLHF. CDR3 in DNA: TGTGCCAGCAGTTTTGGGCAGTATAATTCACCCCTCCACTTT.

The V call is TRBV12-3 or TRBV12-4, the J call TRBJ2-7, with 7 bases aligning to TRBD2. The CDR3 sequence is 15 residues long. J was trimmed by 6 bases and V by 2 bases; bases with no gene match: 10. In DNA, the CDR3 is TGTGCCAGCAGTTTATTGTGGGCCTCGGGGGGCGAGCAGTACTTC. Translation gives CASSLLWASGGEQYF.

This clonotype has just a few counts. The chain joins TRBV20-1 to TRBJ1-1, with D tentatively TRBD1 (5 bases). The CDR3 runs to 14 residues. Trimming left V 3 bases short and J 4 bases short, with 15 bases between. The germline V gene encodes CDR1 DFQATT and CDR2 SNEGSKA (reference sequence). The CDR3 nucleotides read TGCAGTGCTAGTAAGCGGACACCGATCACTGAAGCTTTCTTT. Encoded protein: CSASKRTPITEAFF.

The rearrangement joins TRBV20-1 to TRBJ2-2; D may be TRBD2 (6 bases). Germline lookup yields CDR1 DFQATT and CDR2 SNEGSKA (reference sequence). With 5 bases removed from V and 3 bases from J, the gap between germline ends came to 19 bases. CDR3 length: 16 amino acids. The CDR3 nucleotides read TGCAGTGCTTTAGTCCACCGGGACTCCTACACCGGGGAGCTGTTTTTT. Residues: CSALVHRDSYTGELFF.

There are a few counts of this clonotype. The rearrangement links TRBV12-3 or TRBV12-4 to TRBJ2-1; no firm D call. This CDR3 has 12 amino acids. V shed 4 bases and J shed 10 bases, with 11 bases lying between them. This CDR3 is CASSSLRGEQFF. The CDR3 DNA reads as TGTGCCAGCAGTTCTCTACGCGGCGAGCAGTTCTTC.

The chain couples TRBV4-2 to TRBJ2-5, with TRBD1 matching over 7 bases. The CDR3 sequence is 14 residues long. Germline CDR1 is LGHNA and CDR2 is YNFKEQ. V was clipped by 0 bases and J by 5 bases; unmatched bases: 3. Here the CDR3 reads CASSQDRGRETQYF. Written as DNA, the CDR3 is TGTGCCAGCAGCCAAGATAGGGGGCGGGAGACCCAGTACTTC.

The chain carries TRBV15 and TRBJ2-2, with 7 bases identical to TRBD1. The length of the CDR3 is 17 residues. CDR1 LNHNV and CDR2 YYDKDF come from the germline V gene (reference sequence). Losses at the gene ends were 5 bases for V and 1 base for J; bases not matched to a gene: 10. The CDR3 sequence is CATSRIPGQLNTGELFF. The DNA for the CDR3 is TGTGCCACCAGCCGCATCCCGGGACAGCTGAACACCGGGGAGCTGTTTTTT.

This clonotype was counted only a few times. The CDR3 DNA follows: TGTGCCAGCAGACCCTTTCTAGTTTCGGATACGCAGTATTTT. It codes for CASRPFLVSDTQYF. The chain is built from TRBV6-1 and TRBJ2-3, with D hard to call. Germline V gives CDR1 MNHNS, CDR2 SASEGT. The V and J ends lost 6 bases and 6 bases respectively, with 16 bases between them. The CDR3 has 14 residues.

This clonotype was observed a few times. This chain links TRBV7-9 with TRBJ2-7; 8 bases agree with TRBD2. The CDR3 consists of 15 residues. With V trimmed by 3 bases and J by 5 bases, 9 bases remained unmatched. Germline CDR1 SEHNR, CDR2 FQNEAQ (reference sequence). The CDR3 bases are TGTGCCAGCAGCTTCGGGAGGGGCTATCGTCACGAGCAGTACTTC. Translated, it gives CASSFGRGYRHEQYF.

This clonotype has more than one count but fewer than ten. The chain recombines TRBV29-1 with TRBJ2-5; 10 bases align to TRBD2. J gave up 1 base and V 1 base, and 9 bases lay outside the gene matches. In germline, CDR1 is SQVTM, CDR2 ANQGSEA. The CDR3 has 17 amino acids. The CDR3 spells CSVEGLAGEPSQETQYF. Written as DNA, the CDR3 is TGCAGCGTTGAAGGGCTAGCGGGAGAGCCATCCCAAGAGACCCAGTACTTC.

A note on this clonotype: The junction departs from germline at one end; a sequencing error may be responsible. The chain carries TRBV20-1 and TRBJ2-5; tentatively, D is TRBD1 (6 bases). CDR1 DFQATT and CDR2 SNEGSKA come from the germline V gene (reference sequence). The CDR3 is made up of 15 amino acids. The CDR3 region has the DNA TGCAGTGCTAGAGCCCCCACACAGGGTGGGGAGACCCATTACTTC. This gives the protein CSARAPTQGGETHYF.

This clonotype was recorded many times. Germline and junction disagree at one end, which may indicate a read error. V usage is TRBV14 and J usage is TRBJ2-3, with D possibly being TRBD2 (7 bases). The CDR3 is made up of 14 amino acids. Per the germline V gene, CDR1 is SGHDN and CDR2 is FVKESK. Written as DNA, the CDR3 is TGTGCCAGCAGCCCCACGATCGGGGGGCGAATTCCGCATTTT. Its protein product is CASSPTIGGRIPHF.

This clonotype was seen a few times. V usage is TRBV12-3 or TRBV12-4 and J usage is TRBJ2-4; D call uncertain. CDR3 length: 13 residues. The V gene lost 2 bases and the J gene lost 7 bases, with 9 bases spanning the gap. Here the CDR3 reads CASSLRQKNIQYF. CDR3 DNA sequence: TGTGCCAGCAGTTTAAGGCAGAAGAACATTCAGTACTTC.

The rearrangement uses TRBV11-2 and TRBJ2-3, with D perhaps matching TRBD2 (6 bases). V was clipped by 0 bases and J by 0 bases, with 16 bases between them. Germline V gives CDR1 SGHAT, CDR2 FQNNGV. The CDR3 is made up of 18 amino acids. This CDR3 is CASSLDPDYFSSTDTQYF. The CDR3 nucleotides are TGTGCCAGCAGCTTAGATCCGGACTACTTCTCTAGCACAGATACGCAGTATTTT.

This clonotype turned up a few times. J is TRBJ1-6 and V is TRBV20-1, with 7 bases lining up with TRBD1. In germline, CDR1 is DFQATT, CDR2 SNEGSKA (reference sequence). V gave up 3 bases and J gave up 5 bases; unmatched junction bases: 16. The CDR3 contains 18 residues. The CDR3 DNA sequence: TGCAGTGCTAGTAGCCGCGGGACAGAATTTTTTCATAATTCACCCCTCCACTTT. Encoded protein: CSASSRGTEFFHNSPLHF.

The sample holds a few counts of this clonotype. The J gene is TRBJ2-6, the V gene TRBV12-3 or TRBV12-4; D uncertain. The CDR3 totals 18 residues. Trimming cost V 4 bases and J 4 bases, with 20 bases left between them. The CDR3 here is CASSSHSIQSPGANVLTF. CDR3 DNA: TGTGCCAGCAGTTCCCATTCCATACAGTCCCCCGGGGCCAACGTCCTGACTTTC.

V gene TRBV29-1 combines with J gene TRBJ2-1; D might be TRBD1 or TRBD2, each matching 5 bases. The CDR3 length is 16 residues. The V and J ends lost 2 bases and 4 bases respectively, with 18 bases between them. CDR1 is SQVTM and CDR2 is ANQGSEA in the germline V gene. For the CDR3, the DNA is TGCAGCGTTGAATTGGGGGATTTCTCGCGGTACAATGAGCAGTTCTTC. This codes for CSVELGDFSRYNEQFF.

This clonotype has at least ten counts. The rearrangement joins TRBV12-3 or TRBV12-4 to TRBJ2-7; D possibly corresponds to TRBD2 (6 bases). The CDR3 loop spans 15 amino acids. V gave up 1 base and J gave up 5 bases, with 15 bases separating them. DNA of the CDR3: TGTGCCAGCAGTTTAGGGGGGGATATTTGGCACGAGCAGTACTTC. It yields the protein CASSLGGDIWHEQYF.

This clonotype was found many times. The chain recombines TRBV5-1 with TRBJ2-7; D perhaps matches TRBD2 (6 bases). Germline loops: CDR1 SGHRS, CDR2 YFSETQ. V lost 4 bases and J lost 2, with 16 bases in between. CDR3 length: 15 residues. The chain's CDR3 is CASSLGAGRTYEQYF. DNA for the CDR3: TGCGCCAGCAGCCTTGGAGCGGGCCGTACCTACGAGCAGTACTTC. The full variable domain, its missing parts supplied by reference TRBV5-1 and TRBJ2-7, is KAGVTQTPRYLIKTRGQQVTLSCSPISGHRSVSWYQQTPGQGLQFLFEYFSETQRNKGNFPGRFSGRQFSNSRSEMNVSTLELGDSALYLCASSLGAGRTYEQYFGPGTRLTVT.

This clonotype occurred a few times. A much larger clone differs from this one at a single base, so this may be a read error. The V gene is TRBV3-1, the J gene TRBJ2-3, with D unresolved. The length of the CDR3 is 11 residues. Deletions cut 6 bases from V and 5 bases from J, with 6 bases between. CDR1 is LGHDT and CDR2 is YNNKEL in the germline V gene (reference sequence). Here the CDR3 reads CASRLGDTQYF. In DNA, the CDR3 is TGTGCCAGCAGGTTAGGAGATACGCAGTATTTT.

This clonotype was counted only a few times. This chain joins TRBV5-1 and TRBJ2-7, with 12 bases that match TRBD1. The CDR3 loop spans 16 amino acids. The germline CDR1 and CDR2 sequences are SGHRS and YFSETQ. The V and J ends lost 2 bases and 4 bases, in that order; junction bases with no gene match: 7. Here the CDR3 reads CASSFSWDRGRYEQYF. Written as DNA, the CDR3 is TGCGCCAGCAGCTTCAGCTGGGACAGGGGGCGATACGAGCAGTACTTC.

In its sample, this clonotype was seen a few times. The V and J genes are TRBV6-2 or TRBV6-3 and TRBJ2-3; TRBD1 aligns across 11 bases. This CDR3 contains 16 residues. J was trimmed by 4 bases and V by 2 bases; bases with no gene match: 5. The germline V gene has CDR1 MNHEY and CDR2 SVGEGT. The CDR3 loop is CASSYRTGGLSDTQYF. Written as DNA, the CDR3 is TGTGCCAGCAGTTACCGGACAGGGGGCTTGTCAGATACGCAGTATTTT.

The rearrangement links TRBV5-4 to TRBJ2-7; 8 positions match TRBD2. Unmatched junction bases numbered 5, after V lost 3 bases and J lost 6 bases. CDR1 and CDR2 (germline): SGHNT, YYREEE (reference sequence). The CDR3 consists of 13 residues. The CDR3 bases are TGTGCCAGCAGCTGGGGACTAGTCACCGAGCAGTACTTC. Translating gives CASSWGLVTEQYF.